What follows are 2 T cell receptor beta chains derived from one specimen sequenced in a study of shared clonotypes between healthy human individuals. Here immunoSEQ multiplex PCR was the method, and the copy in TCRdb shows in-frame clones only, minus some. This table holds around 2.1 million clones, about 93% found once. Cells designated naive CD8 were CD45RO-negative and were positively selected for CCR7, with terminally differentiated effector memory CD45RA+ cells excluded. Sequencing input: naive CD8+ T cells from PBMCs. All receptors derive from a man aged 18-30 years in good health. Some clones in this sample may be carry-over from other donors' samples.

The rearrangement joins TRBV27 to TRBJ2-7; D is possibly TRBD2 (6 bases). Germline CDR1 reads MNHEY; CDR2 reads SMNVEV (reference sequence). V was clipped by 8 bases and J by 1 base, with 9 bases between them. The CDR3 is made up of 12 amino acids. This CDR3 reads CASAGTSYEQYF. The CDR3 DNA reads as TGTGCCAGCGCAGGGACTTCCTACGAGCAGTACTTC.

The chain recombines TRBV7-3 with TRBJ2-7; 9 bases line up with TRBD2. Trimming cost V 5 bases and J 2 bases; bases outside gene matches: 7. The CDR3 runs 15 residues. Per germline, CDR1 SGHTA and CDR2 FQGTGA. The CDR3, as DNA: TGTGCCAGCAGCATTGGGACTAGCTGGGCCTACGAGCAGTACTTC. Its protein product is CASSIGTSWAYEQYF. The whole variable domain, filled in from reference TRBV7-3 and TRBJ2-7, reads GAGVSQTPSNKVTEKGKYVELRCDPISGHTALYWYRQSLGQGPEFLIYFQGTGAADDSGLPNDRFFAVRPEGSVSTLKIQRTERGDSAVYLCASSIGTSWAYEQYFGPGTRLTVT.